This T cell receptor (beta chain) is drawn from a study of T cell responses to AZD1222 COVID-19 vaccine. Sequencing was performed with immunoSEQ multiplex PCR; in TCRdb, only in-frame clones are kept and a portion is missing. The sample holds fewer than 150,000 clones; around 90% are singletons and the top ten take around 1.6%. V dropped 0 bases and J dropped 5 bases, with 16 bases sitting between them. Germline V lookup: CDR1 KGHSH, CDR2 LQKENI. The CDR3 has 16 residues. The sequence came from an adult who received the AZD1222 COVID-19 vaccine. The material sequenced was peripheral blood, taken 28 days after the second AZD1222 dose. The rearrangement links TRBV18 to TRBJ1-1; D is unclear. The CDR3 reads CASSPPRGRLGTEAFF. The CDR3 nucleotides read TGTGCCAGCTCACCACCTCGGGGAAGGTTGGGGACTGAAGCTTTCTTT.